The clone carrying this T cell receptor (beta chain) appeared a few times. This clone may be a read error of a much larger clone one base away. This record belongs to a study of T cells in Graves' hyperthyroidism and ophthalmopathy. Hyperthyroidism, newly diagnosed and lasting under 2 months, affected patients aged 18 to 65. Exclusion criteria comprised uncontrolled infection, other autoimmune disease, pregnancy or lactation. Clinical symptoms, serum thyroxine, TRAb, thyroid ultrasound and orbital computed tomography established diagnosis. It was RNA transcripts that yielded the amplified TCR beta CDR3 regions. TCR CDR3 underwent first-round RT-PCR with the HTBI primer set. TCRdb analysed the multiplex PCR reads with MiXCR anew, one entry per CDR3 protein. The sample yields about 47,000 distinct CDR3 sequences, 45% to 65% seen once. Germline V gene data show CDR1 as DFQATT and CDR2 as SNEGSKA (reference sequence). This CDR3 has 18 amino acids.

The J gene is TRBJ2-3, the V gene TRBV20-1; no clear D. The source material was peripheral blood or thyroid tissue (not recorded which). This TCR was recovered from a man aged 18 to 30 with Graves' hyperthyroidism. The CDR3 nucleotides read TGCAGTGCTAGTAGAGTTTCGGGTCGGATGACAACAACAGATGCGCAGTATTTT. This gives the protein CSASRVSGRMTTTDAQYF.